This TCR beta chain was found in a study of shared clonotypes between healthy human individuals. This clone has more than one count but fewer than ten. Trimming shortened V by 5 bases and J by 5 bases, and 10 bases separated the two germline ends. The germline CDR1 and CDR2 sequences are SGHVS and FQNEAQ. The CDR3 is made up of 13 amino acids. In the original workflow: ImmunoSEQ yielded junction-only sequences lacking quality scores, so filtering differed. Sequencing used immunoSEQ multiplex PCR; TCRdb keeps in-frame clones, though not all of them. The V and J calls and clone size come from that table; D and trimming were worked out from the DNA. This sample carries 850,000 to 1,200,000 clones, under 80% of them seen once, and the ten largest clones take about 1.5%.

The sequenced sample was memory CD4+ T cells sorted from blood. Subset reported: CD45RA-negative fraction. The clonotype comes from a young man in good health. This rearrangement joins TRBV7-8 to TRBJ2-1; possibly TRBD1 for D (6 bases). CDR3 amino acids: CASSVDRNNEQFF. In DNA, the CDR3 is TGTGCCAGCAGCGTCGACAGGAACAATGAGCAGTTCTTC.